This T cell receptor beta chain was identified in a study of T cells after yellow fever vaccination. Template-switching 5'RACE yielded the TCR cDNA; a universal primer site and UMIs were added in the process. MiXCR, applied by TCRdb to the 5' RACE reads, yields one record per CDR3 protein. In the table there are 200,000 to 250,000 distinct CDR3 sequences, approximately 3% of which are singletons. CDR3 size: 15 residues. Germline V gives CDR1 LGHDT, CDR2 YNNKEL (reference sequence). The V and J ends lost 1 base and 6 bases, in that order; junction bases with no gene match: 2. Findings and caveats of the study: Relatively few clonotypes were ones that appeared in both CD4 and CD8 compartments. Most primary-vaccination clones reappeared after the booster (approximately 95% CD4, 75% to 90% CD8).

This clonotype was recorded a few times. What it binds is not known. The chain is built from TRBV3-1 and TRBJ2-1; the match to TRBD2 covers 11 bases. The source of this sequence is a man younger than 35 who received the YFV17D yellow fever vaccine. Here the sequenced sample was CD4+ T cells sorted from PBMCs, taken 10 days after the yellow fever booster vaccination. The CDR3 spells CASSQGSGGANEQFF. The CDR3 nucleotides are TGTGCCAGCAGCCAAGGTAGCGGGGGGGCCAATGAGCAGTTCTTC.